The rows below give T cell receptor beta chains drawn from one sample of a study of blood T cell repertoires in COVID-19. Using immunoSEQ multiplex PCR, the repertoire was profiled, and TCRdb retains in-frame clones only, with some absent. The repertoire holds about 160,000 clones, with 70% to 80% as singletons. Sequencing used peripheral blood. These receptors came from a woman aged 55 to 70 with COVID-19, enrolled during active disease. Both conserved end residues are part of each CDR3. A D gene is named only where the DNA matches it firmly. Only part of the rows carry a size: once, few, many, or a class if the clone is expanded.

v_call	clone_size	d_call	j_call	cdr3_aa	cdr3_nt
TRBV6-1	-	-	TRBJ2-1	CASSELRSSYNEQFF	TGTGCCAGCAGTGAACTTCGTAGCTCCTACAATGAGCAGTTCTTC
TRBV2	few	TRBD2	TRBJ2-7	CATRGASGRGEQYF	TGTGCCACCCGGGGGGCTAGCGGGCGTGGGGAGCAGTACTTC
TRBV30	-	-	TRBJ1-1	CAWRWARGAFF	TGTGCCTGGAGATGGGCTAGGGGAGCTTTCTTT
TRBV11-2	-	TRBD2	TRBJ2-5	CASSSAGGATQYF	TGTGCCAGCAGCTCAGCGGGGGGTGCGACCCAGTACTTC
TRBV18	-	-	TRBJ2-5	CASSPASRADQETQYF	TGTGCCAGCTCACCCGCTTCCAGGGCGGATCAAGAGACCCAGTACTTC
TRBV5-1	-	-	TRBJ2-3	CASSLAATSTDTQYF	TGCGCCAGCAGCTTAGCGGCTACTAGCACAGATACGCAGTATTTT
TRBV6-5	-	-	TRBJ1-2	CASSYAPGANYGYTF	TGTGCCAGCAGTTATGCACCAGGGGCCAACTATGGCTACACCTTC
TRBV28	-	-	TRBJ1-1	CASSIPPGEAFF	TGTGCCAGCAGCATACCCCCGGGTGAAGCTTTCTTT
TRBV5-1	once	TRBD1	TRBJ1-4	CASSFDGQGLNEKLFF	TGCGCCAGCAGCTTCGACGGACAGGGTCTTAATGAAAAACTGTTTTTT
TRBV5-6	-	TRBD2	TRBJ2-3	CASSPNSGRTTDTQYF	TGTGCCAGCAGCCCGAATAGCGGGAGGACGACAGATACGCAGTATTTT
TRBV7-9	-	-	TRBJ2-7	CASSSRGSGYEQYF	TGTGCCAGCAGCTCCAGGGGTTCTGGCTACGAGCAGTACTTC
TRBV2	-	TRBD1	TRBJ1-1	CARTGQGGFNF	TGTGCCAGGACGGGACAGGGGGGGTTCAACTTT
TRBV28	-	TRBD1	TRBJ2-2	CASSPPGQGKELFF	TGTGCCAGCAGTCCCCCGGGACAGGGAAAGGAGCTGTTTTTT
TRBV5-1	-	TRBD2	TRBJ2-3	CASSSGRASGSTDTQYF	TGCGCCAGCAGCTCCGGTCGGGCTAGCGGGAGTACAGATACGCAGTATTTT
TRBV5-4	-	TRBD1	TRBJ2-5	CASSLDQGAETQYF	TGTGCCAGCAGCTTGGATCAGGGGGCAGAGACCCAGTACTTC
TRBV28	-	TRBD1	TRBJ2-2	CASSSGTGHLPLFF	TGTGCCAGCAGCTCCGGGACAGGTCATTTGCCGCTGTTTTTT
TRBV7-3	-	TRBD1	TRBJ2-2	CASSLMSPGTGGSGELFF	TGTGCCAGCAGCTTAATGAGCCCCGGGACAGGGGGCTCGGGGGAGCTGTTTTTT
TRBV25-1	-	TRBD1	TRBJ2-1	CASARQGLGSFNEQFF	TGTGCCAGCGCTAGACAGGGGTTGGGGTCCTTCAATGAGCAGTTCTTC
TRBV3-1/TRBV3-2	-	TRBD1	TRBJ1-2	CASSLGQGRNYGYTF	TGTGCCAGCAGCCTCGGACAGGGCCGAAACTATGGCTACACCTTC
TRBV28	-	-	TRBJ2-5	CASHGGRETQYF	TGTGCCAGCCACGGGGGTAGGGAGACCCAGTACTTC
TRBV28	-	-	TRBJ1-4	CASSSTPPGPEGEKLFF	TGTGCCAGCAGTTCCACGCCGCCGGGTCCCGAGGGTGAAAAACTGTTTTTT
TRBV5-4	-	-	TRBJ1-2	CASSFDSARKGYTF	TGTGCCAGCAGCTTCGACAGCGCAAGGAAGGGCTACACCTTC
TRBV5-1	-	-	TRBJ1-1	CASSLPSAEAFF	TGCGCCAGCAGCCTCCCTTCTGCTGAAGCTTTCTTT
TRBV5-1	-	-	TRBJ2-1	CASSLGSHGLNNEQFF	TGCGCCAGCAGCTTAGGTAGCCATGGATTAAACAATGAGCAGTTCTTC
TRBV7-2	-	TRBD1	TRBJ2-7	CASSSSGTGSYEQYF	TGTGCCAGCAGCTCCTCCGGGACAGGGTCCTACGAGCAGTACTTC
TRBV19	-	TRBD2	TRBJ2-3	CASSTGLAGGTDTQYF	TGTGCCAGTAGTACCGGACTAGCGGGGGGCACAGATACGCAGTATTTT
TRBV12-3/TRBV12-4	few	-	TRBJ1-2	CASSLGTAFGYTF	TGTGCCAGCAGTTTAGGGACAGCCTTCGGCTACACCTTC
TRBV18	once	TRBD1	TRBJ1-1	CASSPGTEGAFF	TGTGCCAGCTCACCAGGGACAGAAGGCGCTTTCTTT
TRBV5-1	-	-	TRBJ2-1	CASSLVSGAEFYNEQFF	TGCGCCAGCAGCTTGGTGTCAGGAGCGGAATTCTACAATGAGCAGTTCTTC
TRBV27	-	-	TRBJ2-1	CASKIGRASSYNEQFF	TGTGCCAGCAAAATTGGGCGGGCTAGCTCCTACAATGAGCAGTTCTTC
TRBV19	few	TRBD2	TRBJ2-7	CASSPVPSGSSYEQYF	TGTGCCAGTAGTCCCGTTCCCAGCGGGAGCTCCTACGAGCAGTACTTC
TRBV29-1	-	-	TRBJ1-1	CSVPPGTEAFF	TGCAGCGTCCCCCCAGGCACTGAAGCTTTCTTT
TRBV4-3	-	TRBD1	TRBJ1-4	CASSQTRDRRGNEKLFF	TGCGCCAGCAGCCAAACCCGGGACAGGAGGGGGAATGAAAAACTGTTTTTT
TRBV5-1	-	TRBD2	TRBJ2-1	CASSLGGTSGSLYNEQFF	TGCGCCAGCAGCTTGGGGGGGACTAGCGGGAGCCTCTACAATGAGCAGTTCTTC
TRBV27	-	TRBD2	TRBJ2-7	CASSLASGRNYEQYF	TGTGCCAGCAGTCTAGCTAGCGGGAGGAACTACGAGCAGTACTTC
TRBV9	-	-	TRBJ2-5	CASSVDSMTQYF	TGTGCCAGCAGCGTAGATAGTATGACCCAGTACTTC
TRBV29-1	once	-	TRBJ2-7	CSVEQGVGEQYF	TGCAGCGTTGAACAGGGTGTAGGAGAGCAGTACTTC
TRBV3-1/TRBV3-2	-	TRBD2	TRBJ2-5	CASSQDLGLAGTQETQYF	TGTGCCAGCAGCCAAGATCTGGGGCTAGCGGGAACTCAAGAGACCCAGTACTTC
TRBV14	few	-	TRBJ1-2	CASSQQGYYGYTF	TGTGCCAGCAGCCAACAGGGGTACTATGGCTACACCTTC
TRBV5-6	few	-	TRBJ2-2	CASRRTGAGELFF	TGTGCCAGCAGAAGGACGGGGGCCGGGGAGCTGTTTTTT
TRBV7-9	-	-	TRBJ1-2	CASSPDGAANYGYTF	TGTGCCAGCAGCCCAGATGGGGCAGCTAACTATGGCTACACCTTC
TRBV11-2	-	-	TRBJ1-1	CASSLNGGRPGEAFF	TGTGCCAGCAGCCTCAACGGGGGGCGTCCAGGTGAAGCTTTCTTT